What follows are 32 T cell receptor beta chains derived from one specimen sequenced in a study of T cells after posttransplantation cyclophosphamide. This table comes from immunoSEQ multiplex PCR, and its TCRdb copy is limited to in-frame clones, with some not included. The data contain about 21,000 clones, nearly 99% of them singletons. The sequenced sample consisted of naive CD8+ T cells sorted from PBMCs. Receptors originate from a man aged 35-49 years in good health, CMV-negative, and a related stem cell transplant donor.

CDR3 DNA sequence: TGTGCCAGCAGCGCCCCGACAGGGGCCACCGGGGAGCTGTTTTTT. Translating it yields CASSAPTGATGELFF. The chain links TRBV9 to TRBJ2-2; 8 bases fit TRBD1. Germline V gene data show CDR1 as SGDLS and CDR2 as YYNGEE. The J segment lost 4 bases and the V segment lost 3 bases, leaving 5 bases of the junction unmatched. This CDR3 has 15 amino acids. Full variable domain (missing parts from reference TRBV9 and TRBJ2-2): DSGVTQTPKHLITATGQRVTLRCSPRSGDLSVYWYQQSLDQGLQFLIQYYNGEERAKGNILERFSAQQFPDLHSELNLSSLELGDSALYFCASSAPTGATGELFFGEGSRLTVL.

The chain employs TRBV6-5 and TRBJ2-2; D is undetermined. Per the germline V gene, CDR1 is MNHEY and CDR2 is SVGAGI. This CDR3 has 12 residues. The V end was cut by 6 bases, the J end by 5 bases, with 7 bases between. The CDR3 spells CASRRDTGELFF. The CDR3 bases are TGTGCCAGCAGGAGAGATACCGGGGAGCTGTTTTTT.

The V call is TRBV7-8, the J call TRBJ2-3, with 9 bases matching TRBD2. The ends lost 1 base at V and 0 bases at J; junction bases unmatched: 5. CDR1 is SGHVS, CDR2 FQNEAQ, per germline. The CDR3 sequence is 17 residues long. CDR3 amino acids: CASSLVPSGTSTDTQYF. The CDR3 DNA reads as TGTGCCAGCAGCTTAGTCCCTAGCGGGACCAGCACAGATACGCAGTATTTT. The whole variable domain, filled in from reference TRBV7-8 and TRBJ2-3, reads GAGVSQSPRYKVAKRGQDVALRCDPISGHVSLFWYQQALGQGPEFLTYFQNEAQLDKSGLPSDRFFAERPEGSVSTLKIQRTQQEDSAVYLCASSLVPSGTSTDTQYFGPGTRLTVL.

The genes are TRBV7-9 and TRBJ1-1, with 7 bases identical to TRBD1. With V trimmed by 5 bases and J by 0 bases, 6 bases remained unmatched. The CDR3 length is 15 residues. CDR1 and CDR2 (germline): SEHNR, FQNEAQ (reference sequence). CDR3 sequence: CASSPPQGVNTEAFF. CDR3 in DNA: TGTGCCAGCAGCCCCCCCCAGGGGGTGAACACTGAAGCTTTCTTT.

The CDR3 reads CAHHRLAQETQYF. The CDR3 nucleotides are TGTGCCCACCATCGGTTAGCACAAGAGACCCAGTACTTC. V usage is TRBV28 and J usage is TRBJ2-5; D not certain. The CDR3 spans 13 residues. CDR1 is MDHEN and CDR2 is SYDVKM in the germline V gene. V lost 11 bases to trimming and J lost 2 bases, with 15 bases between them.

The rearrangement joins TRBV28 to TRBJ2-7; possible D gene TRBD1, 6 bases. Trimming removed 4 bases at V and 3 bases at J, with 13 bases between. The length of the CDR3 is 14 residues. Germline V gene data show CDR1 as MDHEN and CDR2 as SYDVKM. CDR3 nucleotides: TGTGCCAGCAGTTGGGGCACAGGGAACTACGAGCAGTACTTC. Translated, it gives CASSWGTGNYEQYF.

This chain joins TRBV11-2 and TRBJ2-7; TRBD2 is a possible D gene (5 bases). The V end was cut by 5 bases, the J end by 0 bases, with 20 bases between. This CDR3 has 17 residues. CDR1 is SGHAT, CDR2 FQNNGV, per germline. The CDR3 loop reads CASSVWAHQEVSYEQYF. CDR3 bases: TGTGCCAGCAGCGTATGGGCCCATCAGGAGGTCTCCTACGAGCAGTACTTC.

The chain couples TRBV4-3 to TRBJ2-1; the D gene is possibly TRBD1 (6 bases). The V gene's germline CDR1 is LGHNA and CDR2 YSLEER. The V gene lost 2 bases and the J gene lost 7 bases, with 15 bases spanning the gap. CDR3 length: 15 amino acids. The CDR3 here is CASSQSRGIRNEQFF. In DNA, the CDR3 is TGCGCCAGCAGCCAATCCAGGGGCATACGTAATGAGCAGTTCTTC.

This clone was detected only once. CDR3 region: CASSQETTDQPQHF. CDR3 DNA: TGCGCCAGCAGCCAAGAAACCACGGATCAGCCCCAGCATTTT. The chain couples TRBV4-3 to TRBJ1-5; unclear D gene. Trimming took 0 bases from V and 5 from J, leaving 8 bases between them. This CDR3 has 14 amino acids. Germline V gene sequence: CDR1 LGHNA, CDR2 YSLEER.

This sequence joins TRBV28 and TRBJ2-7; D gene ambiguous. V lost 4 bases, J lost 3 bases, and 16 bases lay in between. This CDR3 region has 15 residues. In germline, CDR1 is MDHEN, CDR2 SYDVKM. The CDR3 spells CASSSVSSGYYEQYF. DNA of the CDR3: TGTGCCAGCAGTTCCGTCTCTAGTGGATACTACGAGCAGTACTTC.

The chain has TRBV7-9 and TRBJ1-2; a weak D match, TRBD1 (5 bases). V was cut by 1 base and J by 0 bases, with 12 bases left in between. Germline values: CDR1 SEHNR, CDR2 FQNEAQ (reference sequence). The CDR3 is made up of 16 amino acids. CDR3 nucleotide sequence: TGTGCCAGCAGCTTAGGGGCGCGGGGGTCTAACTATGGCTACACCTTC. This codes for CASSLGARGSNYGYTF. Looking up the rest from reference TRBV7-9 and TRBJ1-2 gives the full variable domain: DTGVSQNPRHKITKRGQNVTFRCDPISEHNRLYWYRQTLGQGPEFLTYFQNEAQLEKSRLLSDRFSAERPKGSFSTLEIQRTEQGDSAMYLCASSLGARGSNYGYTFGSGTRLTVV.

The table lists this clone with a count of one. The rearrangement uses TRBV27 and TRBJ1-1; D unresolved. The CDR3 runs 13 residues. V lost 2 bases and J lost 1, with 5 bases in between. Per germline, CDR1 MNHEY and CDR2 SMNVEV (reference sequence). The chain's CDR3 is CASSLRRNTEAFF. The CDR3 bases are TGTGCCAGCAGTTTACGGAGGAACACTGAAGCTTTCTTT.

The sample holds one count of this clone. The J gene is TRBJ2-7, the V gene TRBV9, with a tentative D call TRBD2 (7 bases). Germline V lookup: CDR1 SGDLS, CDR2 YYNGEE. Trimming stripped 0 bases from V and 3 bases from J, with 13 bases between. The CDR3 length is 15 residues. The CDR3, as DNA: TGTGCCAGCAGCGTAGCGGGGGGCCCTGGCTACGAGCAGTACTTC. Translation gives CASSVAGGPGYEQYF.

CDR3 nucleotides: TGCGCCAGCAGCTTGGGACCCGGACAGGGCTACGAGCAGTACTTC. This sequence encodes CASSLGPGQGYEQYF. The gene calls are TRBV5-1 and TRBJ2-7; TRBD1 agrees at 8 bases. In germline, CDR1 is SGHRS, CDR2 YFSETQ. With V trimmed by 0 bases and J by 3 bases, 5 bases remained unmatched. The CDR3 is 15 amino acids.

This chain connects TRBV29-1 to TRBJ2-5; maybe TRBD2 (6 bases). V lost 0 bases to trimming and J lost 5 bases, with 13 bases between them. Germline CDR1 SQVTM, CDR2 ANQGSEA. The CDR3 runs to 14 residues. The CDR3 protein is CSVEDLGGGETQYF. For the CDR3, the DNA is TGCAGCGTTGAAGATCTAGGCGGAGGGGAGACCCAGTACTTC.

DNA of the CDR3: TGTGCCACAGGGAGGAGCTATGAGCAGTTCTTC. As protein: CATGRSYEQFF. The J gene is TRBJ2-1, the V gene TRBV28; D might be TRBD2 (6 bases). CDR1 MDHEN and CDR2 SYDVKM come from the germline V gene. There are 11 residues in the CDR3. The V end was cut by 10 bases, the J end by 8 bases, with 12 bases between.

The table lists this clone with a count of one. This sequence joins TRBV4-1 and TRBJ2-2; D may be TRBD2 (5 bases). The CDR3 is 16 residues long. V lost 0 bases to trimming and J lost 0 bases, with 8 bases between them. Germline loops: CDR1 MGHRA, CDR2 YSYEKL. Written as DNA, the CDR3 is TGCGCCAGCAGCCAAGATCCAGCGGCGAACACCGGGGAGCTGTTTTTT. Its translation: CASSQDPAANTGELFF.

The rearrangement joins TRBV5-1 to TRBJ2-7; TRBD2 matches at 8 bases. V lost 1 base, J lost 3 bases, and 3 bases stayed unmatched. This CDR3 has 14 amino acids. CDR1 SGHRS and CDR2 YFSETQ come from the germline V gene. The chain's CDR3 is CASSLTSGIYEQYF. CDR3 sequence (DNA): TGCGCCAGCAGCTTGACTAGCGGTATCTACGAGCAGTACTTC.

The gene calls are TRBV11-2 and TRBJ2-7; 8 bases map to TRBD1. There are 18 residues in the CDR3. CDR1 is SGHAT, CDR2 FQNNGV, per germline. V shed 2 bases and J 0 bases; nucleotides not matched to a gene: 12. This CDR3 is CASSLTGGLLHGSYEQYF. The CDR3 DNA is TGTGCCAGCAGCTTAACAGGGGGACTCCTCCATGGCTCCTACGAGCAGTACTTC.

The chain couples TRBV4-1 to TRBJ2-1; 8 bases agree with TRBD2. The germline CDR1 and CDR2 sequences are MGHRA and YSYEKL. Trimming cost V 7 bases and J 8 bases; bases outside gene matches: 13. This CDR3 contains 15 residues. The CDR3 loop is CASNRLAGGGDEQFF. For the CDR3, the DNA is TGCGCCAGCAACCGACTGGCGGGAGGTGGCGATGAGCAGTTCTTC.

J is TRBJ1-1 and V is TRBV5-1; 9 positions agree with TRBD1. The CDR3 covers 14 residues. V lost 7 bases to trimming and J lost 1 base; unmatched junction nucleotides: 5. Germline CDR1 reads SGHRS; CDR2 reads YFSETQ. The CDR3 nucleotides are TGCGCCAGCGGCATGGGACAGGGGAACACTGAAGCTTTCTTT. The encoded protein is CASGMGQGNTEAFF. The whole variable domain, filled in from reference TRBV5-1 and TRBJ1-1, reads KAGVTQTPRYLIKTRGQQVTLSCSPISGHRSVSWYQQTPGQGLQFLFEYFSETQRNKGNFPGRFSGRQFSNSRSEMNVSTLELGDSALYLCASGMGQGNTEAFFGQGTRLTVV.

The V gene is TRBV5-6, the J gene TRBJ2-1; D may be TRBD1 (8 bases). The CDR3 sequence is 15 residues long. The V and J ends lost 2 bases and 2 bases respectively, with 11 bases between them. Germline V gene lookup returns CDR1 SGHDT and CDR2 YYEEEE. CDR3 sequence (DNA): TGTGCCAGCAGCTTTACAGGGGGGGCCTACAATGAGCAGTTCTTC. The encoded protein is CASSFTGGAYNEQFF. Variable domain in full (rest from reference TRBV5-6 and TRBJ2-1): DAGVTQSPTHLIKTRGQQVTLRCSPKSGHDTVSWYQQALGQGPQFIFQYYEEEERQRGNFPDRFSGHQFPNYSSELNVNALLLGDSALYLCASSFTGGAYNEQFFGPGTRLTVL.

The chain is built from TRBV7-2 and TRBJ2-7; TRBD2 aligns across 7 bases. The V gene end was trimmed by 3 bases and the J gene end by 6 bases; junction bases not matched to a gene: 2. This CDR3 region has 12 residues. Per germline, CDR1 SGHTA and CDR2 FQGNSA. The CDR3 bases are TGTGCCAGCAGCTTTCCGGGGGGCGAGCAGTACTTC. Translation gives CASSFPGGEQYF.

The gene calls are TRBV11-2 and TRBJ2-7, with 8 bases fitting TRBD2. The CDR3 is made up of 15 amino acids. V was clipped by 5 bases and J by 0 bases; unmatched bases: 6. The V gene's germline CDR1 is SGHAT and CDR2 FQNNGV. The CDR3 DNA sequence: TGTGCCAGCAGCCGTACAACTAGCGGCTCCTACGAGCAGTACTTC. Translation: CASSRTTSGSYEQYF. The complete variable domain, with remaining parts taken from reference TRBV11-2 and TRBJ2-7, reads EAGVAQSPRYKIIEKRQSVAFWCNPISGHATLYWYQQILGQGPKLLIQFQNNGVVDDSQLPKDRFSAERLKGVDSTLKIQPAKLEDSAVYLCASSRTTSGSYEQYFGPGTRLTVT.

The chain couples TRBV11-2 to TRBJ1-4, with D perhaps TRBD1 (6 bases). Trimming cost V 2 bases and J 0 bases, with 13 bases left between them. CDR1 is SGHAT and CDR2 is FQNNGV in the germline V gene. This CDR3 has 17 residues. The CDR3 bases are TGTGCCAGCAGCTTAACGGGACATATAGCAACTAATGAAAAACTGTTTTTT. Protein sequence: CASSLTGHIATNEKLFF.

The V gene is TRBV27, the J gene TRBJ2-7; weak D call: TRBD2 (5 bases). Germline CDR1 and CDR2: MNHEY and SMNVEV (reference sequence). V lost 1 base, J lost 5 bases, and 18 bases lay in between. This CDR3 has 16 residues. DNA of the CDR3: TGTGCCAGCAGTTTATTGAGGGAAAATCCTAACGACGAGCAGTACTTC. It is translated as CASSLLRENPNDEQYF.

The J gene is TRBJ2-7, the V gene TRBV28; 13 bases agree with TRBD2. The CDR3 sequence is 15 residues long. Germline CDR1 reads MDHEN; CDR2 reads SYDVKM. V shed 6 bases and J 3 bases; nucleotides not matched to a gene: 5. DNA of the CDR3: TGTGCCAGCAGCCCGGGACTAGCGGGAATCTACGAGCAGTACTTC. Residues: CASSPGLAGIYEQYF.

The V and J genes are TRBV5-4 and TRBJ2-1, with D tentatively TRBD1 (5 bases). V was shortened by 0 bases and J by 4 bases, with 8 bases between the two germline ends. This CDR3 has 14 amino acids. Germline CDR1 SGHNT, CDR2 YYREEE (reference sequence). The CDR3 protein is CASSLDAGYNEQFF. The CDR3 DNA reads TGTGCCAGCAGCTTGGACGCAGGGTACAATGAGCAGTTCTTC.

The table lists this clone with a count of one. The rearrangement joins TRBV9 to TRBJ1-4, with D perhaps TRBD1 (6 bases). Germline CDR1 SGDLS, CDR2 YYNGEE. This CDR3 region has 15 residues. The germline V and J ends were trimmed by 3 bases and 0 bases, with 9 bases remaining between them. CDR3 DNA: TGTGCCAGCAGCGGAGGGGGTACAACTAATGAAAAACTGTTTTTT. Its translation is CASSGGGTTNEKLFF. Variable domain in full (rest from reference TRBV9 and TRBJ1-4): DSGVTQTPKHLITATGQRVTLRCSPRSGDLSVYWYQQSLDQGLQFLIQYYNGEERAKGNILERFSAQQFPDLHSELNLSSLELGDSALYFCASSGGGTTNEKLFFGSGTQLSVL.

In nucleotides, the CDR3 is TGTGCCAGCAGTTATCGGGAGGAGGACACTGAAGCTTTCTTT. Translated: CASSYREEDTEAFF. V gene TRBV6-5 combines with J gene TRBJ1-1, with D unclear. In germline, CDR1 is MNHEY, CDR2 SVGAGI. Trimming stripped 3 bases from V and 3 bases from J, with 11 bases between. The CDR3 length is 14 residues.

The chain is built from TRBV25-1 and TRBJ2-2, with D perhaps TRBD2 (6 bases). Germline-derived CDR1 and CDR2 are MGHDK and SYGVNS. V was clipped by 6 bases and J by 1 base, with 9 bases between them. This CDR3 region has 14 residues. CDR3 residues: CASRAGLNTGELFF. The CDR3 DNA is TGTGCCAGCAGAGCGGGCTTGAACACCGGGGAGCTGTTTTTT.

This clone was counted once. The chain is built from TRBV19 and TRBJ1-5, with 7 bases fitting TRBD1. The trim removed 6 bases at V and 7 bases at J, leaving 6 bases unmatched. The length of the CDR3 is 13 residues. From germline, CDR1 is LNHDA and CDR2 SQIVND (reference sequence). CDR3 in DNA: TGTGCCAGTAGCACAGGGGTGAGGCAGCCCCAGCATTTT. Amino acids: CASSTGVRQPQHF.